This TCR beta chain was recorded in a study of PD-L1 blockade in urothelial cancer. Background on the study: Blood samples had a median of about 150,000 T cells.

V was shortened by 0 bases and J by 1 base, with 3 bases between the two germline ends. CDR3 size: 14 residues. Germline CDR1 and CDR2: LGHNA and YSLEER. Time point noted: pretreatment peripheral blood. Method: immunoSEQ multiplex PCR; TCRdb's copy keeps in-frame clones and lacks some. Of about 50,000 clones listed, roughly four fifths are singletons. This sample comprised PBMCs, obtained around atezolizumab (anti-PD-L1) treatment. The source is a man between 65 and 79 years old with urothelial cancer. This chain connects TRBV4-3 to TRBJ2-2, with D uncertain. CDR3 residues: CASSQDRNTGELFF. The CDR3 DNA reads TGCGCCAGCAGCCAAGATCGGAACACCGGGGAGCTGTTTTTT.